A single TCR beta chain is shown here with its context. Its antigen remains unidentified. A multiplex PCR was run with 60 Vbeta primers and 13 Jbeta primers. Assay used: immunoSEQ multiplex PCR; TCRdb lists only in-frame clones, some missing. The sample totals 70,000 or so clones. The CDR3 is 11 residues long. Germline loops: CDR1 DFQATT, CDR2 SNEGSKA (reference sequence). V was trimmed by 5 bases and J by 5 bases, leaving 9 bases between them. This sample was included in a study of cytomegalovirus exposure and HLA in healthy donors. Study-wide points: A missense DCLRE1C variant was associated with V- and J-gene trimming of TCR beta chains in a later analysis, and an independent cohort replicated the association. Most TCR sequences were rare, but some public TCRs occurred in many donors.

The receptor was isolated from a man aged 35 to 55 in good health and CMV-seronegative. Sequencing was done on a sample of PBMCs. V and J are TRBV20-1 and TRBJ1-1; possible D gene TRBD1, 6 bases. CDR3 in DNA: TGCAGTGCTCAGGGGTGGACTGAAGCTTTCTTT. Translation gives CSAQGWTEAFF.